This T cell receptor (beta chain) was recovered during a study of blood T cell repertoires in COVID-19. Background on the study: Samples taken during acute and convalescent COVID-19 were collected in the United States, Italy and Spain. From T cells, B-cell-depleted T cells, or PBMCs came the material, which was cDNA or gDNA.

Some clones are missing from TCRdb's copy, which holds only in-frame ones; the method was immunoSEQ multiplex PCR. The sample consists of approximately 240,000 clones, 85% of them appearing once. The length of the CDR3 is 15 residues. Per germline, CDR1 SEHNR and CDR2 FQNEAQ (reference sequence). Losses at the gene ends were 3 bases for V and 1 base for J; bases not matched to a gene: 5. The sequence was collected from a woman aged 60-75 years with active or convalescent COVID-19. The rearrangement uses TRBV7-9 and TRBJ1-1; 7 bases map to TRBD1. Material: peripheral blood. This CDR3 reads CASSFEGGRNTEAFF. The DNA for the CDR3 is TGTGCCAGCAGCTTCGAAGGGGGCAGGAACACTGAAGCTTTCTTT. The full variable domain, rest sourced from reference TRBV7-9 and TRBJ1-1, is DTGVSQNPRHKITKRGQNVTFRCDPISEHNRLYWYRQTLGQGPEFLTYFQNEAQLEKSRLLSDRFSAERPKGSFSTLEIQRTEQGDSAMYLCASSFEGGRNTEAFFGQGTRLTVV.